The sequence of this TCR beta chain was determined in a study of beta chain features in type 1 diabetes. Study-wide results and caveats: cDNA-based reads could over-represent cells with high TCR expression. The study found moderately but significantly shorter TCRB CDR3s in all four CD4+ subsets of Type 1 diabetes patients.

Every isolated RNA sample was fully reverse transcribed, so sequencing captured expressed TCRB transcripts. The average read count of naive, central memory and regulatory T cell samples was approximately 3.5 million. Libraries were prepared by immunoSEQ multiplex PCR; TCRdb keeps only in-frame clonotypes and omits some of them. The sample carries some 160,000 clones, approximately 8.8% recorded once. A sort by CD45RO/CCR7/CD25/CD127/CD95/CD27 yielded CD4+ naive, central memory, regulatory and stem cell-like memory cells. Purities in excess of 95% were seen in all sorted populations. This clone was counted a few times. Its cognate antigen is unknown. The V gene lost 2 bases and the J gene lost 5 bases, with 18 bases spanning the gap. This CDR3 has 16 amino acids. Germline V gives CDR1 MNHEY, CDR2 SMNVEV (reference sequence).

The chain uses TRBV27 and TRBJ2-5, with D possibly matching TRBD2 (6 bases). The clonotype was recovered from a woman aged 30 to 39 with type 1 diabetes. Source material: central memory CD4+ T cells from blood. CDR3 DNA sequence: TGTGCCAGCAGTTTAGCCGGGAGAGGGGCGAGGGAGACCCAGTACTTC. Its protein product is CASSLAGRGARETQYF.